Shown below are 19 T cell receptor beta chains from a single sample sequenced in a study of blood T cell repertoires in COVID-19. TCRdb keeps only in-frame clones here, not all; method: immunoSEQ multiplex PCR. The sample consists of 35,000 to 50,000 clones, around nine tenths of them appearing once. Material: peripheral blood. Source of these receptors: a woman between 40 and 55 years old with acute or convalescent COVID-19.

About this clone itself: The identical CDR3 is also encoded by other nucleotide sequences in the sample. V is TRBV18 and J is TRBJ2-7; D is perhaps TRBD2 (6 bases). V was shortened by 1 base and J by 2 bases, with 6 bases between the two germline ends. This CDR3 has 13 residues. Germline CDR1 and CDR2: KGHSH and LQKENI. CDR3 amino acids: CASSPRTTYEQYF. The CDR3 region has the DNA TGTGCCAGCTCACCACGGACTACCTACGAGCAGTACTTC.

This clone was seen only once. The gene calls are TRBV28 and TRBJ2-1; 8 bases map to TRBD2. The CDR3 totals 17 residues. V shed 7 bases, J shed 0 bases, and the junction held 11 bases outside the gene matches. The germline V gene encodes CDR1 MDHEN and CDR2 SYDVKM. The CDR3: CASKSPGGFGSYNEQFF. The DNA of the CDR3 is TGTGCCAGCAAGAGCCCGGGGGGGTTCGGCTCCTACAATGAGCAGTTCTTC.

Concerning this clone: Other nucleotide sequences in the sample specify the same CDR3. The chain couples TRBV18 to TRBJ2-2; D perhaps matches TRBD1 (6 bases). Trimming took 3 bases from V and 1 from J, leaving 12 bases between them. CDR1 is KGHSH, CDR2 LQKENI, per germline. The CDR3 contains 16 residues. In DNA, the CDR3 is TGTGCCAGCTCACCCCGACAGGACCTGAACACCGGGGAGCTGTTTTTT. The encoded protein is CASSPRQDLNTGELFF.

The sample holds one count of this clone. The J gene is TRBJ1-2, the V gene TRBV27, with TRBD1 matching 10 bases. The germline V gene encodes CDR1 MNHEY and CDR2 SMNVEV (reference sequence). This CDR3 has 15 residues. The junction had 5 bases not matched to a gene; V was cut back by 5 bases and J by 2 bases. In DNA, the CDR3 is TGTGCCAGCAGTGCCTGGACAGGGGGAAACTATGGCTACACCTTC. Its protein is CASSAWTGGNYGYTF.

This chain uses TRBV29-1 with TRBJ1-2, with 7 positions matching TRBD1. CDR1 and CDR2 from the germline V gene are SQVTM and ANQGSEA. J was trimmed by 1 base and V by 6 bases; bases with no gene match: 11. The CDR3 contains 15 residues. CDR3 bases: TGCAGCGTCTCCGACAGGGACTTTCGTAACTATGGCTACACCTTC. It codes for CSVSDRDFRNYGYTF. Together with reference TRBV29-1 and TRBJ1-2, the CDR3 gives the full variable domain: SAVISQKPSRDICQRGTSLTIQCQVDSQVTMMFWYRQQPGQSLTLIATANQGSEATYESGFVIDKFPISRPNLTFSTLTVSNMSPEDSSIYLCSVSDRDFRNYGYTFGSGTRLTVV.

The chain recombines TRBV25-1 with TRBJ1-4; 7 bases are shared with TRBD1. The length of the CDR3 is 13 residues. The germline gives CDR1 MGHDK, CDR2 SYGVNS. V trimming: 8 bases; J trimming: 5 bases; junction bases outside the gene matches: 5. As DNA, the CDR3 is TGTGCCAGCGGGACAGCGGAAAATGAAAAACTGTTTTTT. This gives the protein CASGTAENEKLFF.

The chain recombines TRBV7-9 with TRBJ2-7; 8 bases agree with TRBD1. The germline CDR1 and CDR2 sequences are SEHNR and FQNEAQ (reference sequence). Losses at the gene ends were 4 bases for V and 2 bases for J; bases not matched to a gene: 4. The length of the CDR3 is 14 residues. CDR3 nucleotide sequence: TGTGCCAGCAGCTCAACAGGGGGAACCTACGAGCAGTACTTC. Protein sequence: CASSSTGGTYEQYF.

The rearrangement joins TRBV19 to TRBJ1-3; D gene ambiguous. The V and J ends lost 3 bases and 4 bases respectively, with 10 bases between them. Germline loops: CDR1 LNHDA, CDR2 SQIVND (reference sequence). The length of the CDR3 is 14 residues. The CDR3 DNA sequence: TGTGCCAGTAGTATCGCGAGTAAGGGAAACACCATATATTTT. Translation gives CASSIASKGNTIYF.

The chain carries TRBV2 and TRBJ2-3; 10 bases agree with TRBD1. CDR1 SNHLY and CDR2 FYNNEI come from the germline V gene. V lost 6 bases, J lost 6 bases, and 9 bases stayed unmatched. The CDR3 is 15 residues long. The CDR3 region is CASRKTGGGWDTQYF. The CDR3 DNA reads TGTGCCAGCAGAAAGACAGGGGGCGGTTGGGATACGCAGTATTTT.

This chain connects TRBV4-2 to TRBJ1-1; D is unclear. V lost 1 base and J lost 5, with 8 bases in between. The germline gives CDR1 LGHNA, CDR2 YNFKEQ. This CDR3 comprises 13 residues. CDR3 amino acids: CASSQVSMTEAFF. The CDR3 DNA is TGTGCCAGCAGCCAAGTTTCAATGACTGAAGCTTTCTTT.

The CDR3 protein is CASSLGGLGTGELFF. The CDR3 coding sequence is TGTGCCAGCAGCTTAGGGGGGCTTGGCACCGGGGAGCTGTTTTTT. The chain combines TRBV11-3 with TRBJ2-2, with D possibly matching TRBD1 (6 bases). CDR3 length: 15 amino acids. V was pared by 1 base and J by 4 bases, with 10 bases between. From germline, CDR1 is SGHNT and CDR2 YENEEA. Looking up the rest from reference TRBV11-3 and TRBJ2-2 gives the full variable domain: EAGVVQSPRYKIIEKKQPVAFWCNPISGHNTLYWYLQNLGQGPELLIRYENEEAVDDSQLPKDRFSAERLKGVDSTLKIQPAELGDSAVYLCASSLGGLGTGELFFGEGSRLTVL.

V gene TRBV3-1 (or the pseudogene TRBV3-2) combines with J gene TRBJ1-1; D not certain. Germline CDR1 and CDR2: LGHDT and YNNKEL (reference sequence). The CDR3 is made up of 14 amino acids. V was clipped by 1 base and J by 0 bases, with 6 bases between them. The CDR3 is CASSQGGMNTEAFF. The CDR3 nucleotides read TGTGCCAGCAGCCAAGGCGGAATGAACACTGAAGCTTTCTTT.

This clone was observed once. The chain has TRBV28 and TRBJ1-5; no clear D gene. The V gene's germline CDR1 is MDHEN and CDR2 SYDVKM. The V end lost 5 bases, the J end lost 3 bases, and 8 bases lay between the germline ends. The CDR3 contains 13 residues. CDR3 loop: CASSLLSNQPQHF. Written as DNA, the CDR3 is TGTGCCAGCAGTCTACTGTCCAATCAGCCCCAGCATTTT.

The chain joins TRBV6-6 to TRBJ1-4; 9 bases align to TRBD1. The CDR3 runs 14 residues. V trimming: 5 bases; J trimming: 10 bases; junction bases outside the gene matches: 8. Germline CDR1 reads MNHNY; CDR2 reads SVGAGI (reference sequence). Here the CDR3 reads CASSQELTGGKLFF. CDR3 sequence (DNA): TGTGCCAGCAGTCAGGAGTTGACAGGGGGAAAACTGTTTTTT.

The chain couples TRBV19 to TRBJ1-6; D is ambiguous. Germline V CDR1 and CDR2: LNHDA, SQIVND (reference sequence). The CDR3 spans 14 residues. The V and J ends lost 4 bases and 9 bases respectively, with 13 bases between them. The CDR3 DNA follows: TGTGCCAGTAGTACGGGAGGCCTTGGTTCACCCCTCCACTTT. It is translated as CASSTGGLGSPLHF.

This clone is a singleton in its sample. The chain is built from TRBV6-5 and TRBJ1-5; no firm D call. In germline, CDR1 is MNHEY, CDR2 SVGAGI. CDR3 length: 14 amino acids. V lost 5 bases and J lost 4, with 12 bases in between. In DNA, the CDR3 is TGTGCCAGCAGTACCCCTGGAGGGAATCAGCCCCAGCATTTT. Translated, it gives CASSTPGGNQPQHF.

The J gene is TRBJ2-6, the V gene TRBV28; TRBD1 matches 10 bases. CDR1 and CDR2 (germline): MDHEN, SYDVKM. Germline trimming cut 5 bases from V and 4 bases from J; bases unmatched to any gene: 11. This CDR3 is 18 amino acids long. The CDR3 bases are TGTGCCAGCAGTGTTTCCGGGACAGGGGTGGCGGGGGCCAACGTCCTGACTTTC. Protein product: CASSVSGTGVAGANVLTF.

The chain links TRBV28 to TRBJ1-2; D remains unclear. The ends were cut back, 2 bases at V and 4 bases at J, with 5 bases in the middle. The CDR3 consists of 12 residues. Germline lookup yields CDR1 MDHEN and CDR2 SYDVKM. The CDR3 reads CASSLPSYGYTF. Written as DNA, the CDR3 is TGTGCCAGCAGTTTACCCTCCTATGGCTACACCTTC.

The CDR3 nucleotides read TGTGCCAGCAGCCCGTCTCGGCTGGGAGGATCACCCCTCCACTTT. The encoded protein is CASSPSRLGGSPLHF. The chain is built from TRBV3-1 (or the pseudogene TRBV3-2) and TRBJ1-6, with unresolved D. V was trimmed by 4 bases and J by 10 bases, leaving 17 bases between them. This CDR3 has 15 amino acids. In germline, CDR1 is LGHDT, CDR2 YNNKEL (reference sequence).